Sequencing of this T cell receptor beta chain was carried out in a study of cytomegalovirus exposure and HLA in healthy donors. Study observations and caveats: Productive status was seen about 90% or about 30% of the time for most TCR beta V segments in an earlier analysis.

The study ran its PCR with 60 Vbeta and 13 Jbeta primers. Using immunoSEQ multiplex PCR, the repertoire was profiled, and TCRdb retains in-frame clones only, with some absent. The sample has under 200,000 clones, about four fifths seen once. About this clone: Its target is not known.

The sequence was obtained from a man aged 30-40 years in good health and CMV-seronegative. Sequencing was performed on PBMCs.

Here the CDR3 reads CASSLYSPSGGDYEQYF. The CDR3 nucleotides are TGTGCCAGCAGTCTCTACTCACCTAGCGGGGGAGACTACGAGCAGTACTTC. The chain joins TRBV27 to TRBJ2-5; 10 nucleotides align to TRBD2. The end of the DNA is better explained by TRBJ2-7, so the J call may be wrong. CDR1 and CDR2 from the germline V gene are MNHEY and SMNVEV (reference sequence). CDR3 size: 17 residues.